This entry is about one TCR beta chain. The data were produced by immunoSEQ multiplex PCR, yet TCRdb's version contains in-frame clones alone and is incomplete. Here the sample spans some 70,000 clones, under 95% being singletons. The CDR3 runs to 14 residues. CDR1 is SGHRS and CDR2 is YFSETQ in the germline V gene. The V gene end was trimmed by 3 bases and the J gene end by 5 bases; junction bases not matched to a gene: 5. This sample is part of a study of T cell changes during pregnancy in multiple sclerosis. This clonotype was sampled from a female donor in good health, enrolled as a control in a pregnancy study. This chain uses TRBV5-1 with TRBJ1-5; 7 positions agree with TRBD1. This material consisted of peripheral blood, taken in the second trimester of pregnancy. CDR3 in DNA: TGCGCCAGCAGCTACCGGGACAGACATCAGCCCCAGCATTTT. It yields the protein CASSYRDRHQPQHF.